The 11 T cell receptor beta chains below come from one sample, sequenced in a study of T cell responses to AZD1222 COVID-19 vaccine. Profiling relied on immunoSEQ multiplex PCR, and the TCRdb table lists in-frame clones only, not all of them. The table records about 130,000 clones, 85% to 95% of them present only once. This specimen was peripheral blood, taken 28 days after the second AZD1222 dose. The receptors derive from an adult who received the AZD1222 COVID-19 vaccine.

The chain has TRBV19 and TRBJ1-1; the match to TRBD1 covers 9 bases. The V gene's germline CDR1 is LNHDA and CDR2 SQIVND (reference sequence). The CDR3 runs to 14 residues. With V trimmed by 3 bases and J by 8 bases, 7 bases remained unmatched. CDR3: CASSIGQGRGEAFF. In DNA, the CDR3 is TGTGCCAGTAGTATTGGACAGGGGCGGGGAGAAGCTTTCTTT.

The V and J genes are TRBV4-2 and TRBJ2-6; D not resolved. Trimming pared 0 bases from V and 2 bases from J, leaving 11 bases between. The length of the CDR3 is 17 residues. The germline V gene encodes CDR1 LGHNA and CDR2 YNFKEQ. The DNA of the CDR3 is TGTGCCAGCAGCCAAGATCCAACTGGTACTGGGGCCAACGTCCTGACTTTC. Residues: CASSQDPTGTGANVLTF.

The chain employs TRBV12-3 or TRBV12-4 and TRBJ1-1; unclear D gene. With 7 bases removed from V and 4 bases from J, the gap between germline ends came to 10 bases. The CDR3 runs to 12 residues. CDR3 loop: CASTGRGTEAFF. The CDR3 region has the DNA TGTGCCAGCACTGGACGGGGCACTGAAGCTTTCTTT.

The chain carries TRBV5-4 and TRBJ1-4; 10 bases line up with TRBD1. CDR1 is SGHNT and CDR2 is YYREEE in the germline V gene (reference sequence). This CDR3 is 15 amino acids long. Trimming removed 4 bases from V and 5 bases from J; junction bases left unmatched: 5. The DNA of the CDR3 is TGTGCCAGCAGCCAACCGGGACAGGGGAATGAAAAACTGTTTTTT. Amino acid sequence: CASSQPGQGNEKLFF.

The chain recombines TRBV7-9 with TRBJ2-7; 9 nucleotides match TRBD1. Germline V CDR1 and CDR2: SEHNR, FQNEAQ (reference sequence). The CDR3 runs 13 residues. With 3 bases clipped from V and 6 bases from J, the junction kept 3 bases outside the gene matches. The CDR3 protein is CASSLGQGGEQYF. CDR3 bases: TGTGCCAGCAGCTTGGGACAGGGCGGCGAGCAGTACTTC.

The J gene is TRBJ1-6, the V gene TRBV30; D is ambiguous. The germline V and J ends were trimmed by 4 bases and 9 bases, with 22 bases remaining between them. From germline, CDR1 is GTSNPN and CDR2 SVGIG (reference sequence). CDR3 size: 16 residues. CDR3 protein: CAWTGSMGWPASPLHF. The CDR3 DNA is TGTGCCTGGACTGGCTCTATGGGGTGGCCGGCTTCACCCCTCCACTTT.

The sample holds one count of this clone. This chain connects TRBV6-5 to TRBJ2-7, with 7 bases aligning to TRBD1. Germline CDR1 reads MNHEY; CDR2 reads SVGAGI. The CDR3 covers 15 residues. The ends lost 2 bases at V and 4 bases at J; junction bases unmatched: 8. CDR3 loop: CASSYVSGTAYEQYF. DNA of the CDR3: TGTGCCAGCAGTTACGTATCCGGGACAGCGTACGAGCAGTACTTC.

The chain has TRBV7-2 and TRBJ2-4, with D possibly matching TRBD1 (5 bases). Germline V gene lookup returns CDR1 SGHTA and CDR2 FQGNSA. There are 18 residues in the CDR3. V lost 0 bases, J lost 1 base, and 16 bases lay in between. The CDR3 loop reads CASSLAHRGGFAKNIQYF. CDR3 nucleotides: TGTGCCAGCAGCTTAGCTCATAGGGGTGGTTTCGCCAAAAACATTCAGTACTTC.

V gene TRBV5-1 combines with J gene TRBJ1-5; no reliable D call. Trimming pared 3 bases from V and 2 bases from J, leaving 9 bases between. The length of the CDR3 is 14 residues. Germline CDR1 SGHRS, CDR2 YFSETQ. CDR3 coding DNA: TGCGCCAGCAGCTCGGACGGGGGCAATCAGCCCCAGCATTTT. Translated, it gives CASSSDGGNQPQHF.

The count of this clone is one. The sample contains more than one DNA sequence encoding this CDR3. The rearrangement uses TRBV6-5 and TRBJ2-5, with D hard to call. CDR3 length equals 12 residues. Germline loops: CDR1 MNHEY, CDR2 SVGAGI. V lost 2 bases, J lost 2 bases, and 3 bases lay in between. The CDR3 DNA is TGTGCCAGCAGTTACGGACAAGAGACCCAGTACTTC. Its protein product is CASSYGQETQYF.

The chain links TRBV19 to TRBJ2-1, with 10 bases lining up with TRBD2. V trimming: 4 bases; J trimming: 0 bases; junction bases outside the gene matches: 6. Looked up from germline, CDR1 is LNHDA and CDR2 is SQIVND (reference sequence). The CDR3 has 17 amino acids. CDR3 loop: CASSSRLAGSSYNEQFF. The CDR3 bases are TGTGCCAGTAGTAGCCGACTAGCGGGTAGCTCCTACAATGAGCAGTTCTTC. The variable domain in full, with the rest retrieved from reference TRBV19 and TRBJ2-1, is DGGITQSPKYLFRKEGQNVTLSCEQNLNHDAMYWYRQDPGQGLRLIYYSQIVNDFQKGDIAEGYSVSREKKESFPLTVTSAQKNPTAFYLCASSSRLAGSSYNEQFFGPGTRLTVL.